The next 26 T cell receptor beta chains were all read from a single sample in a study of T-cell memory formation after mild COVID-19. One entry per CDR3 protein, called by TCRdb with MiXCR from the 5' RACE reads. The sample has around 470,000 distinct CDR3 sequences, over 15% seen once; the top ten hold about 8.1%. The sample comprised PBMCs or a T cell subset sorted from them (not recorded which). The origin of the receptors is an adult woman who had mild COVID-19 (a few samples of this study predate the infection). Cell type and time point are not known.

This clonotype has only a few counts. The CDR3 bases are TGTGCCAGCAGTTTAATGACAGGGGGCCAGGGCTACACCTTC. Protein sequence: CASSLMTGGQGYTF. The chain joins TRBV28 to TRBJ1-2; 10 bases line up with TRBD1. This CDR3 contains 14 residues. Germline V gene sequence: CDR1 MDHEN, CDR2 SYDVKM. V trimming: 2 bases; J trimming: 8 bases; junction bases outside the gene matches: 5.

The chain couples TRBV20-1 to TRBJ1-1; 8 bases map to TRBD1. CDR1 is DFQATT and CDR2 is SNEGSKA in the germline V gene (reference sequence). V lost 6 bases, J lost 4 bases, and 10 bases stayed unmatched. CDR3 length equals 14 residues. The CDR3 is CSAATRTGPTEAFF. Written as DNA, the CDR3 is TGCAGTGCCGCCACTAGGACAGGGCCCACTGAAGCTTTCTTT.

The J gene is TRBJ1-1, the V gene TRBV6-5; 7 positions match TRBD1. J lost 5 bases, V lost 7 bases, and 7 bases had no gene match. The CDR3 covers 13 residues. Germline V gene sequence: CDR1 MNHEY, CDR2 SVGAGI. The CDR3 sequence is CASIGQAGTEAFF. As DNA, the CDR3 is TGTGCCAGCATAGGACAGGCGGGAACTGAAGCTTTCTTT.

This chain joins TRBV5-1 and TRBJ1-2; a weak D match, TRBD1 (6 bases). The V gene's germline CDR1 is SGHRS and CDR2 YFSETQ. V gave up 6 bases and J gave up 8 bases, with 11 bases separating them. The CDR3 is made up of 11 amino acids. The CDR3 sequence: CASTAGEGYTF. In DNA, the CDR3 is TGCGCCAGCACAGCAGGGGAAGGCTACACCTTC.

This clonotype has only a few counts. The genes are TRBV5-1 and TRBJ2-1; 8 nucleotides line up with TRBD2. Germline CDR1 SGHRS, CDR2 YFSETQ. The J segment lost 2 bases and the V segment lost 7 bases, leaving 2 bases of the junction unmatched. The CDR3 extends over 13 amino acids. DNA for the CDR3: TGCGCCAGCGAGGGACTAGCCTACAATGAGCAGTTCTTC. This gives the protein CASEGLAYNEQFF.

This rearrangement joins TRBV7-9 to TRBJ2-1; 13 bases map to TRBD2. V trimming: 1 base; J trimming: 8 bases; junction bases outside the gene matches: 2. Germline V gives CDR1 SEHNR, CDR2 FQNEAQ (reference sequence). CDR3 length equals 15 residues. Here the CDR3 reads CASSLGTSGSYEQFF. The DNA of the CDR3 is TGTGCCAGCAGCTTAGGGACTAGCGGGAGTTATGAGCAGTTCTTC.

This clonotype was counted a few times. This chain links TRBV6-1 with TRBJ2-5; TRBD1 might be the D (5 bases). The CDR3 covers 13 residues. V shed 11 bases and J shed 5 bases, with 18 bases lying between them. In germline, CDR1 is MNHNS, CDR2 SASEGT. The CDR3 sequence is CAASSGLRETQYF. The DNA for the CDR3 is TGTGCCGCCTCCTCAGGGCTCCGGGAGACCCAGTACTTC.

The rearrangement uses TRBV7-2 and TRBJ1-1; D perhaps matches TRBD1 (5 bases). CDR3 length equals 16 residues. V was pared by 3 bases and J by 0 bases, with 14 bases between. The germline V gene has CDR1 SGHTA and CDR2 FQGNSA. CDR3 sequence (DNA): TGTGCCAGCAGCTTCCTGGAGGGGCGGATGAACACTGAAGCTTTCTTT. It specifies CASSFLEGRMNTEAFF.

The CDR3 DNA is TGCAGCGTCCCGGGACAGGGGGCTTACGAGCAGTACTTC. It is translated as CSVPGQGAYEQYF. This chain joins TRBV29-1 and TRBJ2-7, with 12 positions matching TRBD1. The V and J ends lost 6 bases and 4 bases, in that order; junction bases with no gene match: 4. Germline V gene data show CDR1 as SQVTM and CDR2 as ANQGSEA. The CDR3 spans 13 residues.

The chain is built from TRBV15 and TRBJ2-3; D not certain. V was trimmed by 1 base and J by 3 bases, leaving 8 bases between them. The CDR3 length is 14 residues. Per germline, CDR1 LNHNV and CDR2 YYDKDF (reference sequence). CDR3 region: CATSRGVTTDTQYF. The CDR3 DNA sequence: TGTGCCACCAGCAGAGGGGTTACAACAGATACGCAGTATTTT.

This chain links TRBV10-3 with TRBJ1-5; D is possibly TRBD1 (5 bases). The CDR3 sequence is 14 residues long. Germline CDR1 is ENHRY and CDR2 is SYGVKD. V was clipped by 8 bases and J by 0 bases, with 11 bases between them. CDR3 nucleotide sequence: TGTGCCATCTCTGCAGGGCCTAGCAATCAGCCCCAGCATTTT. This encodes CAISAGPSNQPQHF.

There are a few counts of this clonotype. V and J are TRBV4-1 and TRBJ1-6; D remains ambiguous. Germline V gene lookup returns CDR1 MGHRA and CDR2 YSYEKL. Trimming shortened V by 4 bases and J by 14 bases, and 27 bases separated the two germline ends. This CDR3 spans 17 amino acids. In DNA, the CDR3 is TGCGCCAGCAGCCTTGTGGAGGACCCGGCTGGGGAGGCATCCCTCCACTTT. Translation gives CASSLVEDPAGEASLHF.

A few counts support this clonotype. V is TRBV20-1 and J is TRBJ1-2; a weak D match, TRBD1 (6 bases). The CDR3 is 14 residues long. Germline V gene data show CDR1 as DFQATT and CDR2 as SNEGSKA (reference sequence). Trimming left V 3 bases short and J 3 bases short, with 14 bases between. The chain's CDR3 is CSASEIGGDYGYTF. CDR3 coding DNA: TGCAGTGCTAGTGAAATAGGGGGGGACTATGGCTACACCTTC.

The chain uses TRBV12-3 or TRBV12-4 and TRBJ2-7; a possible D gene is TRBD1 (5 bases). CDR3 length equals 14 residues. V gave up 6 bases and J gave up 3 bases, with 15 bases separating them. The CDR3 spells CASSPGLPIYEQYF. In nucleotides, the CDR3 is TGTGCCAGCAGCCCAGGGCTACCCATCTACGAGCAGTACTTC.

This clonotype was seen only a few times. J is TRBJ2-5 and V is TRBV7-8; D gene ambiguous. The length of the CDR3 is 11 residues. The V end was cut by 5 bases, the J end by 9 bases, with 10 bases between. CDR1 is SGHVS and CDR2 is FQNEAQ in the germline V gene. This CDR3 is CASSVSRAQYF. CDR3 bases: TGTGCCAGCAGCGTTAGCCGAGCCCAGTACTTC.

CDR3 residues: CASSSQGQGYYEQYF. Here the CDR3 DNA reads TGCGCCAGCAGCTCCCAGGGACAGGGTTACTACGAGCAGTACTTC. This chain links TRBV5-1 with TRBJ2-7, with 9 bases aligning to TRBD1. V lost 3 bases, J lost 3 bases, and 7 bases stayed unmatched. Germline CDR1 and CDR2: SGHRS and YFSETQ. CDR3 length: 15 amino acids.

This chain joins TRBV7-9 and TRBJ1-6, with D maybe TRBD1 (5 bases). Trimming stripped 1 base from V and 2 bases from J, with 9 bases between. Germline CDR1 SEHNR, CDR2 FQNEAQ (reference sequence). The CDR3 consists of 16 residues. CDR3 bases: TGTGCCAGCAGCTTAGAGGGGTCCCCCTATAATTCACCCCTCCACTTT. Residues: CASSLEGSPYNSPLHF.

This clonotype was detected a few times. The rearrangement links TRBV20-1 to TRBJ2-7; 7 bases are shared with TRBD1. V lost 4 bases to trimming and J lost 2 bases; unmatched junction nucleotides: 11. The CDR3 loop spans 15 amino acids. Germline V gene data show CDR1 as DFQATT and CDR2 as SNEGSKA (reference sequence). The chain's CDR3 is CSANHRGEKPYEQYF. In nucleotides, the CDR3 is TGCAGTGCTAATCACAGGGGAGAAAAGCCCTACGAGCAGTACTTC.

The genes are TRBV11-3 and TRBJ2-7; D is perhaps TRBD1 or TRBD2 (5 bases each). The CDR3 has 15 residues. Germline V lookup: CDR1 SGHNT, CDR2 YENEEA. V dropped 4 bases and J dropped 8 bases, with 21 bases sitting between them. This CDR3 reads CASSSLRDGEGKQYF. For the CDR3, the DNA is TGTGCCAGCAGCTCACTTCGGGACGGCGAGGGTAAGCAGTACTTC.

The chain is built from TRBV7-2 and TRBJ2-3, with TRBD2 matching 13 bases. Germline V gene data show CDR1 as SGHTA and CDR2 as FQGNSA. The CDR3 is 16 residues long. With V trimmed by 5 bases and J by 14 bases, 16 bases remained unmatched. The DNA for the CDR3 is TGTGCCAGCAGCAGAATAACCGGGACTAGCGGGGAGAGTCGGTATTTT. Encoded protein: CASSRITGTSGESRYF.

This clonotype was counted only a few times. The DNA for the CDR3 is TGTGCCAGCCGCGCGCTAGCCACAGATACGCAGTATTTT. Its protein product is CASRALATDTQYF. The rearrangement joins TRBV27 to TRBJ2-3; TRBD2 is a possible D gene (5 bases). Germline CDR1 MNHEY, CDR2 SMNVEV (reference sequence). V shed 8 bases and J shed 2 bases, with 11 bases lying between them. The CDR3 is 13 residues long.

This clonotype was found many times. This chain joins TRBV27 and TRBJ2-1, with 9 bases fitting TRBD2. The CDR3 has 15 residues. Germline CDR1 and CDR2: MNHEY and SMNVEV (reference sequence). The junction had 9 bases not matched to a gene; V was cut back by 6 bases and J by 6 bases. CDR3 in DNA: TGTGCCAGCAGCAATATGGGACTAGCTTCCAATGAGCAGTTCTTC. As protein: CASSNMGLASNEQFF.

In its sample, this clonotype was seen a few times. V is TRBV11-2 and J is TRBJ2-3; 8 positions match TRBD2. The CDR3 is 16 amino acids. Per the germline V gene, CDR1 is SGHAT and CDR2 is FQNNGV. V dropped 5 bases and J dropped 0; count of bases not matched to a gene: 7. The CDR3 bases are TGTGCCAGCAGCCTCCGGGTAGCGGGGAGCACAGATACGCAGTATTTT. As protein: CASSLRVAGSTDTQYF.

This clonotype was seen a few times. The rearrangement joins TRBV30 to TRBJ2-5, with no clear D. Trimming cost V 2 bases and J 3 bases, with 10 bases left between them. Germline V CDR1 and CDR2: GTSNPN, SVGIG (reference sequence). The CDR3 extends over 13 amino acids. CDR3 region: CAWSKGVKETQYF. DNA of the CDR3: TGTGCCTGGAGTAAAGGAGTGAAAGAGACCCAGTACTTC. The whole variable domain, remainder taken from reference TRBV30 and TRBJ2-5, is SQTIHQWPATLVQPVGSPLSLECTVEGTSNPNLYWYRQAAGRGLQLLFYSVGIGQISSEVPQNLSASRPQDRQFILSSKKLLLSDSGFYLCAWSKGVKETQYFGPGTRLLVL.

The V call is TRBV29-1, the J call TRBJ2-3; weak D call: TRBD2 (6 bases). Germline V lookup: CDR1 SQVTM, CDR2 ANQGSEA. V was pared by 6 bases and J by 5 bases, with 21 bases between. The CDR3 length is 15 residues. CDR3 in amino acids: CSVGEEGMEQDTQYF. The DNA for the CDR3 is TGCAGCGTGGGGGAGGAGGGAATGGAGCAAGATACGCAGTATTTT.

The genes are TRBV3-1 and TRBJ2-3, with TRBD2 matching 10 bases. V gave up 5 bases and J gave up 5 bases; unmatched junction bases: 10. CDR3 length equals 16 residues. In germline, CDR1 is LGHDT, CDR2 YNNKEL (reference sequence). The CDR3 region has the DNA TGTGCCAGCAGCGGCGCAACTAGCGGGGTTCGAGATACGCAGTATTTT. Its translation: CASSGATSGVRDTQYF.